The sequence of this T cell receptor (beta chain) was determined in a study of a mutant IDH1 vaccine in newly diagnosed glioma. The CDR3 totals 13 residues. V was trimmed by 5 bases and J by 6 bases, leaving 13 bases between them. The V gene's germline CDR1 is MRHNA and CDR2 SNTAGT. Measured with immunoSEQ multiplex PCR; TCRdb has only the in-frame clones, and not every one. The data contain tens of thousands of clones, roughly 85% of them singletons. Time point indicated: baseline, week 1 (first vaccination visit). Treatment here: pre-vaccination baseline after standard-of-care therapy. This rearrangement joins TRBV6-4 to TRBJ1-1, with D perhaps matching TRBD1 (5 bases). The clonotype originates from a woman in her forties or fifties with glioma. Specimen: PBMCs, collected from a glioma patient treated with radiotherapy, temozolomide or both. In nucleotides, the CDR3 is TGTGCCAGCAGTCCGGGTGGGGGGGCTGAAGCTTTCTTT. Translation: CASSPGGGAEAFF.